This TCR beta chain appears in the sequencing data of a study of blood T cell repertoires in COVID-19. Study as a whole: T cells, B-cell-depleted T cells, or PBMCs supplied cDNA or gDNA.

In the original analysis: Amplification of reference gene primers was used by the study to estimate nucleated cell counts. Clones were read by immunoSEQ multiplex PCR, and TCRdb kept only the in-frame ones, dropping some. D and trimming come from the DNA, and the V and J calls and clone size come from that table. The data show some 200,000 clones, about 88% seen once. This clonotype originated in a man between 65 and 85 years old with acute or convalescent COVID-19. Sequencing input: peripheral blood.

The CDR3 region is CASSLKGGTEAFF. In DNA form, the CDR3 reads TGTGCCAGCAGTTTGAAAGGGGGCACAGAAGCTTTCTTT. V usage is TRBV12-3 or TRBV12-4 and J usage is TRBJ1-1; 7 bases match TRBD1. V lost 3 bases and J lost 8; bases outside the gene matches: 6. The CDR3 extends over 13 amino acids.